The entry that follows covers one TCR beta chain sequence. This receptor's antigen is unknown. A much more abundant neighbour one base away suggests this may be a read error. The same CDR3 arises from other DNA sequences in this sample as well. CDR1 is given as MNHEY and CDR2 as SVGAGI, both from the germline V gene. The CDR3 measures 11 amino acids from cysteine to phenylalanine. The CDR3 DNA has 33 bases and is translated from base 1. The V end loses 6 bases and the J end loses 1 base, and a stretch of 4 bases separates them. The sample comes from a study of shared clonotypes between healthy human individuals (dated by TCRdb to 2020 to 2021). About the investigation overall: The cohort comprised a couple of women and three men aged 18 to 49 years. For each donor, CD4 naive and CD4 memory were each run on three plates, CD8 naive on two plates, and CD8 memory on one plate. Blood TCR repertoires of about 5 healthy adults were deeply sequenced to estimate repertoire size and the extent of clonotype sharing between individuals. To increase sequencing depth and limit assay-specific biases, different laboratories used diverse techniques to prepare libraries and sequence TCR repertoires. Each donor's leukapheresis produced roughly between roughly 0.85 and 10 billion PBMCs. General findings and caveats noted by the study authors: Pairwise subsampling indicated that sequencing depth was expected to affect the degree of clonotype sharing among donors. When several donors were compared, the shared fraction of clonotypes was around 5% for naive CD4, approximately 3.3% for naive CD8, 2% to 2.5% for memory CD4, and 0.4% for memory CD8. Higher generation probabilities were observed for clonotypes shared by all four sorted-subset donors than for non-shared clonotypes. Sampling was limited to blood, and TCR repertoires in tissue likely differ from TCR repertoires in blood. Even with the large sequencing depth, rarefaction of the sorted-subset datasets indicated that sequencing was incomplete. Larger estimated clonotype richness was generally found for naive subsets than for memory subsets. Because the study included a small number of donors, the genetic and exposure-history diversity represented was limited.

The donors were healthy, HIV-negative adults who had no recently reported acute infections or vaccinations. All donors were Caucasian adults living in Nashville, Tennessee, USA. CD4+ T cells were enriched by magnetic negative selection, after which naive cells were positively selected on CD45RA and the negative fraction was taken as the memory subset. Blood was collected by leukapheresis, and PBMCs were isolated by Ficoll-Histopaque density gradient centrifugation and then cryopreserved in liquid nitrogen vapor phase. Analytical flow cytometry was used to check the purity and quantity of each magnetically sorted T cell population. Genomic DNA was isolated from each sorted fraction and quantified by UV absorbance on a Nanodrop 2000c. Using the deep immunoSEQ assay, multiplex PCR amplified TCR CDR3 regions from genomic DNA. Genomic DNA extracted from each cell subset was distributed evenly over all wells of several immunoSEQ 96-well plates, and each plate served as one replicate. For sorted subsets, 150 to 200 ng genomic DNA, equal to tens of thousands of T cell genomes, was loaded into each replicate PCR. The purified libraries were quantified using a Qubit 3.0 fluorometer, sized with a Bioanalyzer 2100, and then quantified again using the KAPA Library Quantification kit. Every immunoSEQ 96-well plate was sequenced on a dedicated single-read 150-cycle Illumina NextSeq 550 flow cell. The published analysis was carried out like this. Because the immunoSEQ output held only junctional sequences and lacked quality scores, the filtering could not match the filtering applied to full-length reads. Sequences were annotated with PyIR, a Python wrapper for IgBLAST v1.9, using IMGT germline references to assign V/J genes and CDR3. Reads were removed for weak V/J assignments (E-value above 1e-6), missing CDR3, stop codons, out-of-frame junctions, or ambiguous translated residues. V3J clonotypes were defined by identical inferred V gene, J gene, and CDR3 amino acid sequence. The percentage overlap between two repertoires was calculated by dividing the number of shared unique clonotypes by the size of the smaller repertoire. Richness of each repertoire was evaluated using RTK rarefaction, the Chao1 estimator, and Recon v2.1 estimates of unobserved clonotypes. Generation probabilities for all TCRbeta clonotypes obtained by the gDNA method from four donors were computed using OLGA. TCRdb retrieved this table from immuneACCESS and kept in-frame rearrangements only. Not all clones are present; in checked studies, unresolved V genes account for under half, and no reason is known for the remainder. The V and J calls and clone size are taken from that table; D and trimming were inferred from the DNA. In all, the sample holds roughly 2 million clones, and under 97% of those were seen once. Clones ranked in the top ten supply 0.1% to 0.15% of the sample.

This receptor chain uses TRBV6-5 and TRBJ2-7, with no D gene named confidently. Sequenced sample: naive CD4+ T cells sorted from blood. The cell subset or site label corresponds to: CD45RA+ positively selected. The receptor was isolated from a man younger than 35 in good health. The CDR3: CASSPSYEQYF. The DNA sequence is TGTGCCAGCAGCCCGTCCTACGAGCAGTACTTC.